These 8 T cell receptor beta chains were sequenced from one sample in a study of CD4 T cells in relation to SARS-CoV-2 and coronaviruses. Generated by immunoSEQ multiplex PCR, the TCRdb table keeps only in-frame clones and is missing some. The table records roughly 29,000 clones, about 73% of them present only once. CD4+ T cells from unexposed donors were obtained before the COVID-19 pandemic (2011-2018). The cells were cultured for roughly 11 days before CD4+ T cells were isolated. Which antigens these TCRs recognize remains unknown. Source material: CD4+ T cells from PBMCs, cultured in vitro. The receptor source for this set is a human donor in good health.

The chain is built from TRBV2 and TRBJ1-5, with 10 bases aligning to TRBD1. The V gene's germline CDR1 is SNHLY and CDR2 FYNNEI. With V trimmed by 6 bases and J by 5 bases, 7 bases remained unmatched. The CDR3 totals 15 residues. The CDR3 spells CASSAQGTGDQPQHF. CDR3 DNA sequence: TGTGCCAGCAGCGCCCAAGGGACAGGGGATCAGCCCCAGCATTTT. Supplemented by reference TRBV2 and TRBJ1-5, the full variable domain reads EPEVTQTPSHQVTQMGQEVILRCVPISNHLYFYWYRQILGQKVEFLVSFYNNEISEKSEIFDDQFSVERPDGSNFTLKIRSTKLEDSAMYFCASSAQGTGDQPQHFGDGTRLSIL.

The chain links TRBV2 to TRBJ1-2; 10 bases are shared with TRBD1. CDR3 length: 15 residues. The J segment lost 13 bases and the V segment lost 4 bases, leaving 15 bases of the junction unmatched. The germline CDR1 and CDR2 sequences are SNHLY and FYNNEI. The CDR3 protein is CASSGEGGQGSVGTF. The DNA of the CDR3 is TGTGCCAGCAGTGGCGAAGGGGGACAGGGGTCTGTCGGCACCTTC.

The chain couples TRBV5-4 to TRBJ1-3, with D unresolved. This CDR3 is built from 15 residues. CDR1 is SGHNT, CDR2 YYREEE, per germline (reference sequence). V lost 2 bases and J 4 bases, leaving 13 bases between the germline ends. CDR3 bases: TGTGCCAGCAGCTTACCGGGCGGCGGAGGAAACACCATATATTTT. The encoded protein is CASSLPGGGGNTIYF. Drawing the rest from reference TRBV5-4 and TRBJ1-3, the complete variable domain is ETGVTQSPTHLIKTRGQQVTLRCSSQSGHNTVSWYQQALGQGPQFIFQYYREEENGRGNFPPRFSGLQFPNYSSELNVNALELDDSALYLCASSLPGGGGNTIYFGEGSWLTVV.

This sequence joins TRBV7-2 and TRBJ1-2; 7 bases match TRBD1. Germline V CDR1 and CDR2: SGHTA, FQGNSA. The CDR3 is made up of 15 amino acids. The trim removed 6 bases at V and 4 bases at J, leaving 11 bases unmatched. This CDR3 is CASRRDSYLTYGYTF. The CDR3 nucleotides are TGTGCCAGCAGACGGGACAGTTATTTGACCTATGGCTACACCTTC.

The CDR3 region has the DNA TGTGCCAGCAGCCGTCACTCATCCAGGGAGGGTTTGAACACTGAAGCTTTCTTT. Protein product: CASSRHSSREGLNTEAFF. V is TRBV5-6 and J is TRBJ1-1; maybe TRBD1 (5 bases). The CDR3 runs 18 residues. Germline-derived CDR1 and CDR2 are SGHDT and YYEEEE. The V and J ends lost 4 bases and 0 bases respectively, with 22 bases between them.

The J gene is TRBJ1-4, the V gene TRBV5-1; 7 nucleotides match TRBD1. The CDR3 totals 15 residues. The V and J ends lost 4 bases and 3 bases, in that order; junction bases with no gene match: 6. Germline-derived CDR1 and CDR2 are SGHRS and YFSETQ. CDR3: CASSQGGGSNEKLFF. The CDR3 nucleotides are TGCGCCAGCAGCCAGGGGGGAGGGTCTAATGAAAAACTGTTTTTT.

This chain uses TRBV12-5 with TRBJ1-5; maybe TRBD1 (5 bases). The CDR3 runs 13 residues. The V and J ends lost 6 bases and 7 bases respectively, with 13 bases between them. CDR1 is LGHNT and CDR2 is FRNRAP in the germline V gene. CDR3 DNA sequence: TGTGCTAGTGGACCGGGGGTTGACCAGCCCCAGCATTTT. This sequence encodes CASGPGVDQPQHF. Using reference TRBV12-5 and TRBJ1-5 for the parts outside the CDR3, the full variable domain is DARVTQTPRHKVTEMGQEVTMRCQPILGHNTVFWYRQTMMQGLELLAYFRNRAPLDDSGMPKDRFSAEMPDATLATLKIQPSEPRDSAVYFCASGPGVDQPQHFGDGTRLSIL.

The chain uses TRBV30 and TRBJ2-4; weak D call: TRBD2 (5 bases). CDR1 GTSNPN and CDR2 SVGIG come from the germline V gene (reference sequence). The CDR3 spans 11 residues. Trimming pared 0 bases from V and 8 bases from J, leaving 5 bases between. This CDR3 reads CAWSVADIQYF. DNA for the CDR3: TGTGCCTGGAGTGTAGCGGACATTCAGTACTTC.